What follows is one TCR beta chain and its context. Its antigen is not known. Trimming stripped 7 bases from V and 7 bases from J, with 19 bases between. This CDR3 has 14 residues. The entry originates in a study of blood T cells in healthy people across ages. Regarding the study as a whole: CMV infection status of these donors was not known.

With a J-beta primer mix and a sample-barcoded 5' primer, a second PCR ran about 7 to 12 cycles. Via MiXCR, TCRdb re-called the 5' RACE reads, giving one row per CDR3 protein. The table records almost 800,000 distinct CDR3 sequences, 58% of them present only once. Specimen: blood. The clonotype originates from a man under 40 in good health. The V and J genes are TRBV12-3 or TRBV12-4 and TRBJ1-2; weak D call: TRBD1 (5 bases). In DNA form, the CDR3 reads TGTGCCAGCACCAATTGGGGGAGTGGGCCTGGCTACACCTTC. Translation gives CASTNWGSGPGYTF.